This passage covers 18 T cell receptor beta chains from one sample sequenced in a study of blood T cell repertoires in COVID-19. Clones were read by immunoSEQ multiplex PCR, and TCRdb kept only the in-frame ones, dropping some. The sample includes 290,000 or so clones, 85% to 90% of them seen just once. The specimen sequenced was peripheral blood. The source of these receptors is an older man with acute or convalescent COVID-19.

This clone was observed a single time. V is TRBV11-3 and J is TRBJ2-7, with a possible D match to TRBD2 (6 bases). The V gene lost 0 bases and the J gene lost 6 bases, with 9 bases spanning the gap. This CDR3 has 13 residues. In germline, CDR1 is SGHNT, CDR2 YENEEA. CDR3 sequence: CASSLDGSGEQYF. The CDR3 DNA reads TGTGCCAGCAGCTTAGATGGTAGCGGCGAGCAGTACTTC.

The genes are TRBV27 and TRBJ1-6; 9 positions agree with TRBD1. Trimming took 5 bases from V and 6 from J; bases not matched to a gene: 2. This CDR3 spans 14 amino acids. Germline CDR1 reads MNHEY; CDR2 reads SMNVEV (reference sequence). The CDR3: CASSPDRGNSPLHF. In DNA form, the CDR3 reads TGTGCCAGCAGTCCGGACAGGGGTAATTCACCCCTCCACTTT.

The chain recombines TRBV6-5 with TRBJ1-3; no firm D call. Germline CDR1 is MNHEY and CDR2 is SVGAGI. V was shortened by 0 bases and J by 4 bases, with 10 bases between the two germline ends. The CDR3 is 15 amino acids. Here the CDR3 reads CASSYSRVPGNTIYF. In nucleotides, the CDR3 is TGTGCCAGCAGTTACTCGAGGGTTCCGGGAAACACCATATATTTT.

V is TRBV6-4 and J is TRBJ1-5; the match to TRBD1 covers 9 bases. V trimming: 4 bases; J trimming: 5 bases; junction bases outside the gene matches: 3. Germline V gene lookup returns CDR1 MRHNA and CDR2 SNTAGT. This CDR3 contains 14 residues. The CDR3 is CASSARTGDQPQHF. The CDR3 nucleotides read TGTGCCAGCAGTGCGAGGACAGGGGATCAGCCCCAGCATTTT.

The chain is built from TRBV29-1 and TRBJ2-6, with 10 nucleotides matching TRBD1. Looked up from germline, CDR1 is SQVTM and CDR2 is ANQGSEA. This CDR3 region has 16 residues. Unmatched junction bases numbered 7, after V lost 6 bases and J lost 2 bases. The CDR3 region has the DNA TGCAGCGTATCCGGGACAGGGGAAGCTGGGGCCAACGTCCTGACTTTC. Its protein product is CSVSGTGEAGANVLTF.

This chain links TRBV24-1 with TRBJ2-3; D is unresolved. Germline V gives CDR1 KGHDR, CDR2 SFDVKD. Trimming cost V 0 bases and J 4 bases, with 7 bases left between them. The CDR3 covers 14 residues. The CDR3: CATSDLGLSDTQYF. The CDR3 region has the DNA TGTGCCACCAGTGATTTGGGCCTCTCAGATACGCAGTATTTT.

The chain joins TRBV29-1 to TRBJ2-5, with D possibly matching TRBD2 (5 bases). Germline loops: CDR1 SQVTM, CDR2 ANQGSEA. The CDR3 spans 12 residues. The V end lost 7 bases, the J end lost 1 base, and 10 bases lay between the germline ends. CDR3 loop: CSGKEAQETQYF. CDR3 in DNA: TGCAGCGGTAAGGAGGCCCAAGAGACCCAGTACTTC. The full variable domain, its missing parts supplied by reference TRBV29-1 and TRBJ2-5, is SAVISQKPSRDICQRGTSLTIQCQVDSQVTMMFWYRQQPGQSLTLIATANQGSEATYESGFVIDKFPISRPNLTFSTLTVSNMSPEDSSIYLCSGKEAQETQYFGPGTRLLVL.

The chain combines TRBV2 with TRBJ1-6; D ambiguous. Germline V lookup: CDR1 SNHLY, CDR2 FYNNEI. This CDR3 has 16 residues. V lost 3 bases, J lost 10 bases, and 19 bases lay in between. In DNA form, the CDR3 reads TGTGCCAGCAGTGACCTAGGACTAACGGTGGGATCACCCCTCCACTTT. It is translated as CASSDLGLTVGSPLHF. The variable domain in full, completed from reference TRBV2 and TRBJ1-6, reads EPEVTQTPSHQVTQMGQEVILRCVPISNHLYFYWYRQILGQKVEFLVSFYNNEISEKSEIFDDQFSVERPDGSNFTLKIRSTKLEDSAMYFCASSDLGLTVGSPLHFGNGTRLTVT.

In this sample, this clone turned up once. The V and J genes are TRBV3-1 (or the pseudogene TRBV3-2) and TRBJ2-3, with 13 positions matching TRBD2. The CDR3 is 19 residues long. Trimming removed 1 base from V and 4 bases from J; junction bases left unmatched: 11. Germline CDR1 and CDR2: LGHDT and YNNKEL (reference sequence). CDR3 nucleotide sequence: TGTGCCAGCAGCCAAGGGACTAGCGGGAGATTGGGTGCTGCAGATACGCAGTATTTT. This encodes CASSQGTSGRLGAADTQYF.

This chain links TRBV7-2 with TRBJ1-4; D gene ambiguous. Germline V CDR1 and CDR2: SGHTA, FQGNSA. The CDR3 length is 16 residues. Trimming pared 8 bases from V and 4 bases from J, leaving 20 bases between. CDR3 coding DNA: TGTGCCAGCGCCCCCAGGTTTGAGGGTATTAATGAAAAACTGTTTTTT. Amino acids: CASAPRFEGINEKLFF.

The genes are TRBV5-5 and TRBJ1-2; 7 bases are a match to TRBD1. This CDR3 region has 15 residues. Trimming removed 0 bases from V and 1 base from J; junction bases left unmatched: 3. CDR1 is SGHKS and CDR2 is YYEKEE in the germline V gene (reference sequence). CDR3 sequence (DNA): TGTGCCAGCAGCTTGGAGGGGGCTCTTAACTATGGCTACACCTTC. It translates to CASSLEGALNYGYTF.

The CDR3, as DNA: TGTGCCAGCAGACCTCTAGCGGGGGGGGCCTACAATGAGCAGTTCTTC. Translated: CASRPLAGGAYNEQFF. This sequence joins TRBV6-9 and TRBJ2-1, with TRBD2 matching 12 bases. Trimming cost V 6 bases and J 2 bases; bases outside gene matches: 5. Per germline, CDR1 MNHGY and CDR2 SVAAGI. The CDR3 covers 16 residues.

V is TRBV7-2 and J is TRBJ2-1, with 8 positions matching TRBD2. J lost 3 bases, V lost 1 base, and 8 bases had no gene match. Germline V gene data show CDR1 as SGHTA and CDR2 as FQGNSA. The CDR3 extends over 17 amino acids. The CDR3 is CASSLVPGGGIYNEQFF. DNA for the CDR3: TGTGCCAGCAGCTTAGTTCCCGGGGGGGGAATCTACAATGAGCAGTTCTTC. Filled out from reference TRBV7-2 and TRBJ2-1, the complete variable domain reads GAGVSQSPSNKVTEKGKDVELRCDPISGHTALYWYRQSLGQGLEFLIYFQGNSAPDKSGLPSDRFSAERTGGSVSTLTIQRTQQEDSAVYLCASSLVPGGGIYNEQFFGPGTRLTVL.

The CDR3 DNA is TGTGCCAGCAGAAATATTCGCGACAGCTCTGGAAACACCATATATTTT. This translates into CASRNIRDSSGNTIYF. The J gene is TRBJ1-3, the V gene TRBV6-6, with a tentative D call TRBD1 (5 bases). The germline gives CDR1 MNHNY, CDR2 SVGAGI (reference sequence). V dropped 6 bases and J dropped 0 bases, with 15 bases sitting between them. CDR3 length: 16 residues.

V and J are TRBV7-2 and TRBJ2-1; 12 nucleotides match TRBD2. The length of the CDR3 is 17 residues. CDR1 is SGHTA and CDR2 is FQGNSA in the germline V gene. V gave up 5 bases and J gave up 7 bases; unmatched junction bases: 12. The CDR3 nucleotides read TGTGCCAGCAGCACCCGACTAGCGGGAGAGGTAGGGAATGAGCAGTTCTTC. Protein sequence: CASSTRLAGEVGNEQFF.

The chain is built from TRBV4-1 and TRBJ2-5, with unresolved D. This CDR3 spans 16 amino acids. V shed 1 base and J shed 1 base, with 13 bases lying between them. Germline-derived CDR1 and CDR2 are MGHRA and YSYEKL. The CDR3 nucleotides are TGCGCCAGCAGCCAAGCCACCGGTACTACCCAAGAGACCCAGTACTTC. This translates into CASSQATGTTQETQYF.

The rearrangement uses TRBV24-1 and TRBJ1-4; D is undetermined. V lost 9 bases, J lost 5 bases, and 9 bases lay in between. Germline V gives CDR1 KGHDR, CDR2 SFDVKD. The CDR3 sequence is 12 residues long. The CDR3 is CATGGDNEKLFF. For the CDR3, the DNA is TGTGCCACCGGCGGTGACAATGAAAAACTGTTTTTT.

This chain links TRBV14 with TRBJ2-5, with 7 nucleotides matching TRBD1. Germline V gives CDR1 SGHDN, CDR2 FVKESK. The CDR3 length is 19 residues. V dropped 0 bases and J dropped 4; count of bases not matched to a gene: 17. CDR3 in DNA: TGTGCCAGCAGCCAAGATCGCCCGGGACAGCGCTGGAAAGGAGAGACCCAGTACTTC. It codes for CASSQDRPGQRWKGETQYF. Together with reference TRBV14 and TRBJ2-5, the CDR3 gives the full variable domain: EAGVTQFPSHSVIEKGQTVTLRCDPISGHDNLYWYRRVMGKEIKFLLHFVKESKQDESGMPNNRFLAERTGGTYSTLKVQPAELEDSGVYFCASSQDRPGQRWKGETQYFGPGTRLLVL.